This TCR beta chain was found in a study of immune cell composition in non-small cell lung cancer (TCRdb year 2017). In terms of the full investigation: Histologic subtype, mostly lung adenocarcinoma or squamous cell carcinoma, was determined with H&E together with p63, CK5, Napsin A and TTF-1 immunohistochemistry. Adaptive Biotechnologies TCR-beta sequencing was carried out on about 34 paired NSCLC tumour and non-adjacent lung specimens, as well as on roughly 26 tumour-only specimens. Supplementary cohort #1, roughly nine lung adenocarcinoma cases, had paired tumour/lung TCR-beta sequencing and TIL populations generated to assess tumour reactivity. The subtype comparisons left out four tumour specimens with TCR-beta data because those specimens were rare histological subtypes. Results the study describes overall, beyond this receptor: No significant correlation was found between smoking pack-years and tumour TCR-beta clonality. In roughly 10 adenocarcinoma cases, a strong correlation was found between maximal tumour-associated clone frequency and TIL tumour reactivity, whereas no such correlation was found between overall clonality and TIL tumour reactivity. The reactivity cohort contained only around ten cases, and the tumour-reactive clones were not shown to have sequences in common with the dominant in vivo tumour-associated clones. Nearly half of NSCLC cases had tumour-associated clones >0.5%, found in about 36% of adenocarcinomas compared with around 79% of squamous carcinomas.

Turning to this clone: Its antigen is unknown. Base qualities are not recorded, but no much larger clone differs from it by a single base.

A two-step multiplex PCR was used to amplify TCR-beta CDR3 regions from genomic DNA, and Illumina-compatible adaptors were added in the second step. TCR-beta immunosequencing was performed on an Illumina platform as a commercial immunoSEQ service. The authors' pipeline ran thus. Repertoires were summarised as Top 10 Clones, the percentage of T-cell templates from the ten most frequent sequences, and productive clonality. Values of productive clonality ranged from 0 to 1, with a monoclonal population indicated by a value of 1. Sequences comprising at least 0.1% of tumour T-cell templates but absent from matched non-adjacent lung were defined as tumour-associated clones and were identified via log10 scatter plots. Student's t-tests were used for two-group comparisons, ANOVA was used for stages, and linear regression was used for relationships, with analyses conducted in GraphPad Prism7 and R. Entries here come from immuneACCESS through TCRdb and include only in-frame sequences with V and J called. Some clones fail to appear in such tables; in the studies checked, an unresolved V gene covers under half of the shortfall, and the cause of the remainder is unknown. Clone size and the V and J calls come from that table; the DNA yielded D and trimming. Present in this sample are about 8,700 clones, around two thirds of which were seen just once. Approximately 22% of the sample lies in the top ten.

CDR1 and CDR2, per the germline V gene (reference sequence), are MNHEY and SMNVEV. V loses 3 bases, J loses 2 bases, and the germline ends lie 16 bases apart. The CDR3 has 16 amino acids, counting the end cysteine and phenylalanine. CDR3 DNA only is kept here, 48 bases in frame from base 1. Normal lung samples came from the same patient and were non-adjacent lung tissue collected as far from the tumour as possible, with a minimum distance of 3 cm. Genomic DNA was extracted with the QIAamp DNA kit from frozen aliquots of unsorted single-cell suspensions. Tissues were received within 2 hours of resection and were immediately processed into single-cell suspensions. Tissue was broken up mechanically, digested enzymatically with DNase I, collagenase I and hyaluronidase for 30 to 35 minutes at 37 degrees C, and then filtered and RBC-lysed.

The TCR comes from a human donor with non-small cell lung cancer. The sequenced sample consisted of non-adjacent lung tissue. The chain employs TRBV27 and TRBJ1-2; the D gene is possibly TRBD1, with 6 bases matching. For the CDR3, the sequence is CASSFDRRIENYGYTF. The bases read TGTGCCAGCAGTTTTGACAGGCGTATCGAGAACTATGGCTACACCTTC.